These 29 T cell receptor beta chains originate from one sample sequenced in a study of OX40 agonist ivuxolimab in advanced cancers. Data came from immunoSEQ multiplex PCR; TCRdb stores just in-frame clones and leaves some out. The sample contains tens of thousands of clones, around nine tenths of which appear only once. Sequences were derived from CD4+ or CD8+ T cells sorted from blood, sampled in a trial of the OX40 agonist ivuxolimab. These receptors originate from an adult with an advanced solid tumor such as melanoma, head and neck, liver or kidney cancer.

DNA for the CDR3: TGTGCCAGTCATACAGGGGGCTCCTACAATGAGCAGTTCTTC. Its protein is CASHTGGSYNEQFF. The V gene is TRBV28, the J gene TRBJ2-1, with 8 bases lining up with TRBD1. V lost 9 bases and J lost 0; bases outside the gene matches: 4. Germline V gene sequence: CDR1 MDHEN, CDR2 SYDVKM. The CDR3 spans 14 residues.

The gene calls are TRBV29-1 and TRBJ2-4; perhaps TRBD2 as D (6 bases). Germline CDR1 reads SQVTM; CDR2 reads ANQGSEA. With 6 bases removed from V and 7 bases from J, the gap between germline ends came to 10 bases. This CDR3 region has 11 residues. CDR3 DNA sequence: TGCAGCGTGGACGGAGGGAACATTCAGTACTTC. Protein sequence: CSVDGGNIQYF.

The chain is built from TRBV29-1 and TRBJ1-4, with D tentatively TRBD1 (5 bases). The CDR3 is 12 amino acids. In germline, CDR1 is SQVTM, CDR2 ANQGSEA. V was clipped by 6 bases and J by 5 bases, with 10 bases between them. The CDR3 loop reads CSVARGNEKLFF. In DNA, the CDR3 is TGCAGCGTCGCTCGGGGGAATGAAAAACTGTTTTTT.

This clone was seen a handful of times. The chain uses TRBV18 and TRBJ2-1; possibly TRBD1 for D (5 bases). This CDR3 contains 18 residues. Per germline, CDR1 KGHSH and CDR2 LQKENI. Trimming took 0 bases from V and 1 from J, leaving 16 bases between them. The CDR3 DNA reads TGTGCCAGCTCACCACCTCTGGGGTCGAAGGGGTCCTACAATGAGCAGTTCTTC. This gives the protein CASSPPLGSKGSYNEQFF.

The chain uses TRBV9 and TRBJ2-5; TRBD2 aligns across 7 bases. Germline V CDR1 and CDR2: SGDLS, YYNGEE. The CDR3 is 15 amino acids. The J segment lost 3 bases and the V segment lost 4 bases, leaving 9 bases of the junction unmatched. In nucleotides, the CDR3 is TGTGCCAGCAGCAAAATGGGCGGGGGAGAAGAGACCCAGTACTTC. It is translated as CASSKMGGGEETQYF.

This clone has more than one count but fewer than ten. This chain uses TRBV30 with TRBJ1-1; D is uncertain. Germline V CDR1 and CDR2: GTSNPN, SVGIG (reference sequence). This CDR3 contains 12 residues. Trimming took off 2 bases at V and 1 base at J, with 5 bases between the two ends. In nucleotides, the CDR3 is TGTGCCTGGAGTCGACCGAACACTGAAGCTTTCTTT. This translates into CAWSRPNTEAFF.

The V call is TRBV7-2, the J call TRBJ1-1; TRBD1 aligns across 7 bases. Germline-derived CDR1 and CDR2 are SGHTA and FQGNSA. The CDR3 runs 13 residues. Trimming at V came to 6 bases and at J to 4 bases, leaving 5 bases not matched to a gene. The CDR3 sequence: CASREQGPTEAFF. The CDR3 nucleotides are TGTGCCAGCAGGGAACAGGGGCCCACTGAAGCTTTCTTT.

The gene calls are TRBV6-6 and TRBJ1-4; possibly TRBD1 for D (5 bases). CDR3 size: 13 residues. Germline V lookup: CDR1 MNHNY, CDR2 SVGAGI (reference sequence). Trimming removed 2 bases at V and 5 bases at J, with 6 bases between. CDR3 loop: CASSYGGNEKLFF. The CDR3 DNA reads TGTGCCAGCAGTTACGGGGGGAATGAAAAACTGTTTTTT.

V and J are TRBV7-2 and TRBJ2-3; 8 positions agree with TRBD2. The germline CDR1 and CDR2 sequences are SGHTA and FQGNSA. Trimming took 2 bases from V and 3 from J; bases not matched to a gene: 4. The CDR3 contains 15 residues. The DNA for the CDR3 is TGTGCCAGCAGCTTATTTGCGGGAGGAACAGATACGCAGTATTTT. Protein sequence: CASSLFAGGTDTQYF.

The V call is TRBV7-2, the J call TRBJ2-3, with 12 positions matching TRBD2. CDR1 and CDR2 from the germline V gene are SGHTA and FQGNSA. The V segment lost 5 bases and the J segment 4 bases; nucleotides outside the gene matches: 4. CDR3 size: 15 residues. The CDR3 region has the DNA TGTGCCAGCAGCCCAAGACTAGCGGGGGCAGATACGCAGTATTTT. This gives the protein CASSPRLAGADTQYF.

This sequence joins TRBV29-1 and TRBJ2-3, with D unresolved. Germline CDR1 SQVTM, CDR2 ANQGSEA. Trimming pared 7 bases from V and 1 base from J, leaving 15 bases between. The CDR3 is made up of 14 amino acids. The DNA of the CDR3 is TGCAGCGCTGACGACCCTCCGGGCACAGATACGCAGTATTTT. Its protein product is CSADDPPGTDTQYF.

This rearrangement joins TRBV9 to TRBJ2-5, with D unresolved. CDR3 length: 15 amino acids. Germline lookup yields CDR1 SGDLS and CDR2 YYNGEE. The ends were cut back, 1 base at V and 1 base at J, with 11 bases in the middle. Here the CDR3 reads CASSVTSRTQETQYF. In DNA, the CDR3 is TGTGCCAGCAGCGTAACGAGTCGGACCCAAGAGACCCAGTACTTC.

The chain uses TRBV10-3 and TRBJ2-1; 9 bases match TRBD2. The CDR3 sequence is 14 residues long. The V and J ends lost 4 bases and 6 bases, in that order; junction bases with no gene match: 4. Germline values: CDR1 ENHRY, CDR2 SYGVKD. CDR3: CAISGLAEGNEQFF. The CDR3, as DNA: TGTGCCATCAGTGGACTAGCGGAAGGCAATGAGCAGTTCTTC.

The chain employs TRBV7-2 and TRBJ2-5; 8 nucleotides match TRBD1. The length of the CDR3 is 16 residues. Germline loops: CDR1 SGHTA, CDR2 FQGNSA. The V gene end was trimmed by 4 bases and the J gene end by 7 bases; junction bases not matched to a gene: 14. The CDR3 sequence: CASSSDPGQGPTTQYF. CDR3 in DNA: TGTGCCAGCAGCTCCGACCCCGGACAGGGTCCAACGACCCAGTACTTC.

The chain couples TRBV19 to TRBJ2-7; TRBD1 agrees at 8 bases. The CDR3 is made up of 16 amino acids. Germline V gene data show CDR1 as LNHDA and CDR2 as SQIVND (reference sequence). V trimming: 5 bases; J trimming: 3 bases; junction bases outside the gene matches: 12. The CDR3: CASSEAGGAQVYEQYF. CDR3 in DNA: TGTGCCAGTAGTGAAGCAGGGGGCGCACAGGTCTACGAGCAGTACTTC.

V and J are TRBV21-1 and TRBJ2-7; the table's D call, TRBD1, was not checked against the DNA. TRBV21-1 is tagged as a pseudogene. The CDR3 extends over 10 amino acids. CDR3 sequence: CASTPCEQYF. DNA of the CDR3: TGTGCCAGCACCCCATGCGAGCAGTACTTC.

This clone was seen a single time. V and J are TRBV4-2 and TRBJ1-2; 9 bases match TRBD1. CDR1 and CDR2 (germline): LGHNA, YNFKEQ. The CDR3 consists of 19 residues. The V segment lost 1 base and the J segment 5 bases; nucleotides outside the gene matches: 17. The CDR3 coding sequence is TGTGCCAGCAGCCAAGCTTCCGGGACAGGGACAATCCCTCCGTATGGCTACACCTTC. It translates to CASSQASGTGTIPPYGYTF.

The chain employs TRBV4-2 and TRBJ2-2, with no clear D. The V end was cut by 5 bases, the J end by 6 bases, with 16 bases between. Germline lookup yields CDR1 LGHNA and CDR2 YNFKEQ. CDR3 length: 15 amino acids. As DNA, the CDR3 is TGTGCCAGCAGCGCCCGAAAGGAGCCGGCCGGGGAGCTGTTTTTT. It codes for CASSARKEPAGELFF.

CDR3 amino acids: CASSNRGAGEETQYF. The DNA for the CDR3 is TGTGCCAGCTCGAACAGAGGTGCAGGGGAGGAGACCCAGTACTTC. The chain has TRBV6-5 and TRBJ2-5, with D tentatively TRBD1 (6 bases). The CDR3 is 15 amino acids. Trimming cost V 8 bases and J 5 bases, with 21 bases left between them. Germline V CDR1 and CDR2: MNHEY, SVGAGI.

This clone came up a few times. The V call is TRBV2, the J call TRBJ1-1; 9 bases align to TRBD1. Germline V gene data show CDR1 as SNHLY and CDR2 as FYNNEI. V was pared by 5 bases and J by 10 bases, with 11 bases of the junction left unmatched. The CDR3 spans 14 residues. The CDR3 region is CASSSLGTGRGAFF. The CDR3, as DNA: TGTGCCAGCAGTAGTTTAGGGACAGGGAGGGGAGCTTTCTTT.

The chain uses TRBV6-6 and TRBJ1-4; possibly TRBD1 for D (5 bases). Germline loops: CDR1 MNHNY, CDR2 SVGAGI (reference sequence). The V gene lost 2 bases and the J gene lost 0 bases, with 7 bases spanning the gap. The CDR3 is made up of 15 amino acids. The CDR3 region is CASSYGGATNEKLFF. DNA for the CDR3: TGTGCCAGCAGTTACGGGGGGGCAACTAATGAAAAACTGTTTTTT.

The chain carries TRBV30 and TRBJ1-6, with 10 bases lining up with TRBD1. V was pared by 3 bases and J by 7 bases, with 3 bases of the junction left unmatched. CDR1 is GTSNPN, CDR2 SVGIG, per germline (reference sequence). CDR3 size: 14 residues. The CDR3 here is CAWSAGQGNSPLHF. Here the CDR3 DNA reads TGTGCCTGGAGCGCGGGACAGGGGAATTCACCCCTCCACTTT.

This clone has only one observation. The V call is TRBV18, the J call TRBJ2-4; the D is unclear. This CDR3 comprises 14 residues. Trimming shortened V by 2 bases and J by 5 bases, and 10 bases separated the two germline ends. CDR1 is KGHSH and CDR2 is LQKENI in the germline V gene. The CDR3 DNA follows: TGTGCCAGCTCACCAATCGGCACGGAAAACATTCAGTACTTC. Translating it yields CASSPIGTENIQYF.

Here the CDR3 reads CASSPFGMGATEAFF. DNA for the CDR3: TGTGCCAGCAGCCCCTTTGGAATGGGGGCCACTGAAGCTTTCTTT. The rearrangement links TRBV9 to TRBJ1-1; a weak D match, TRBD1 (6 bases). CDR1 is SGDLS, CDR2 YYNGEE, per germline. The CDR3 sequence is 15 residues long. Trimming cost V 4 bases and J 4 bases, with 17 bases left between them.

The chain's CDR3 is CASTGLAGGETQYF. The CDR3 coding sequence is TGTGCCAGTACGGGGCTAGCGGGAGGAGAGACCCAGTACTTC. The J gene is TRBJ2-5, the V gene TRBV19, with 11 bases matching TRBD2. J lost 4 bases, V lost 7 bases, and 5 bases had no gene match. Per germline, CDR1 LNHDA and CDR2 SQIVND (reference sequence). The CDR3 totals 14 residues.

This rearrangement joins TRBV5-1 to TRBJ2-5; D call uncertain. Deletions cut 0 bases from V and 2 bases from J, with 2 bases between. Germline V lookup: CDR1 SGHRS, CDR2 YFSETQ. This CDR3 region has 12 residues. CDR3 bases: TGCGCCAGCAGCTTGGGTCAAGAGACCCAGTACTTC. It encodes CASSLGQETQYF.

The rearrangement uses TRBV10-1 and TRBJ2-3; D is uncertain. V lost 0 bases, J lost 2 bases, and 12 bases lay in between. The length of the CDR3 is 16 residues. CDR1 and CDR2 from the germline V gene are WNHNN and SYGVQD (reference sequence). CDR3 sequence (DNA): TGCGCCAGCAGTGAGTCGACAAGGCTATCCACAGATACGCAGTATTTT. Protein: CASSESTRLSTDTQYF.

This chain joins TRBV7-2 and TRBJ2-7, with 8 nucleotides matching TRBD1. The germline V gene encodes CDR1 SGHTA and CDR2 FQGNSA. The CDR3 totals 13 residues. V lost 3 bases, J lost 6 bases, and 4 bases stayed unmatched. The CDR3 DNA reads TGTGCCAGCAGCTTGGGACAGGCATTCGAGCAGTACTTC. This gives the protein CASSLGQAFEQYF.

J is TRBJ1-1 and V is TRBV10-3; unclear D gene. The germline V gene encodes CDR1 ENHRY and CDR2 SYGVKD. The CDR3 is 14 amino acids. The ends were cut back, 7 bases at V and 1 base at J, with 13 bases in the middle. The CDR3 protein is CAITEMAENTEAFF. The CDR3 DNA is TGTGCCATCACTGAAATGGCGGAGAACACTGAAGCTTTCTTT.